This entry lists 9 T cell receptor beta chains sequenced from one sample in a study of PD-1 blockade in mismatch repair-deficient tumors. Data came from immunoSEQ multiplex PCR; TCRdb stores just in-frame clones and leaves some out. The repertoire consists of about 38,000 clones, with about 76% occurring once and the leading ten covering roughly 23%. The source was peripheral blood, collected 4 weeks after starting pembrolizumab. These TCRs come from an adult with mismatch repair-deficient cancer.

The gene calls are TRBV6-1 and TRBJ2-4; D remains ambiguous. CDR1 and CDR2 (germline): MNHNS, SASEGT. The CDR3 runs to 13 residues. V shed 4 bases and J shed 6 bases, with 10 bases lying between them. The CDR3 sequence: CASSAPPRNIQYF. CDR3 DNA sequence: TGTGCCAGCAGTGCGCCCCCGCGAAACATTCAGTACTTC.

The chain employs TRBV5-1 and TRBJ1-1; D perhaps matches TRBD1 (5 bases). Germline V CDR1 and CDR2: SGHRS, YFSETQ. The CDR3 consists of 13 residues. The V and J ends lost 3 bases and 4 bases respectively, with 10 bases between them. The chain's CDR3 is CASSWDEGTEAFF. CDR3 sequence (DNA): TGCGCCAGCAGCTGGGACGAGGGCACTGAAGCTTTCTTT.

The chain couples TRBV5-1 to TRBJ2-7; D is unclear. Trimming pared 0 bases from V and 4 bases from J, leaving 14 bases between. The CDR3 is 15 amino acids. The germline CDR1 and CDR2 sequences are SGHRS and YFSETQ. CDR3: CASSLVLGVYYEQYF. DNA of the CDR3: TGCGCCAGCAGCTTGGTACTTGGGGTTTATTACGAGCAGTACTTC.

The rearrangement joins TRBV2 to TRBJ1-1, with D uncertain. The germline CDR1 and CDR2 sequences are SNHLY and FYNNEI. Trimming took 6 bases from V and 5 from J, leaving 10 bases between them. The CDR3 is made up of 12 amino acids. In nucleotides, the CDR3 is TGTGCCAGCAGAGAGGTGGTGACTGAAGCTTTCTTT. It is translated as CASREVVTEAFF.

The chain joins TRBV9 to TRBJ1-5, with D possibly TRBD1 on 5 matching bases. Trimming stripped 0 bases from V and 4 bases from J, with 11 bases between. In germline, CDR1 is SGDLS, CDR2 YYNGEE. CDR3 size: 15 residues. The CDR3 nucleotides read TGTGCCAGCAGCGTAGGACCTTGGGGGAATCAGCCCCAGCATTTT. Protein: CASSVGPWGNQPQHF.

The J gene is TRBJ1-4, the V gene TRBV9; TRBD1 aligns across 9 bases. The CDR3 has 14 amino acids. Germline V gene lookup returns CDR1 SGDLS and CDR2 YYNGEE. After removal of 0 bases from V and 6 bases from J, the junction contained 0 bases not matched to a gene. The CDR3 sequence is CASSVGTGDEKLFF. The CDR3, as DNA: TGTGCCAGCAGCGTAGGGACAGGGGATGAAAAACTGTTTTTT.

The rearrangement joins TRBV6-4 to TRBJ1-1; TRBD1 might be the D (5 bases). This CDR3 is 13 amino acids long. V was shortened by 2 bases and J by 2 bases, with 6 bases between the two germline ends. Germline V gives CDR1 MRHNA, CDR2 SNTAGT. The DNA of the CDR3 is TGTGCCAGCAGTGACCGGGACAACACTGAAGCTTTCTTT. Amino acids: CASSDRDNTEAFF.

The chain recombines TRBV2 with TRBJ1-5, with D possibly being TRBD1 (5 bases). V was trimmed by 8 bases and J by 0 bases, leaving 14 bases between them. Looked up from germline, CDR1 is SNHLY and CDR2 is FYNNEI. The CDR3 sequence is 15 residues long. CDR3 sequence: CASAFWGYSNQPQHF. DNA for the CDR3: TGTGCCAGCGCTTTTTGGGGGTATAGCAATCAGCCCCAGCATTTT.

The chain links TRBV15 to TRBJ1-1; D remains ambiguous. Looked up from germline, CDR1 is LNHNV and CDR2 is YYDKDF (reference sequence). V lost 0 bases and J lost 11, with 25 bases in between. The CDR3 is 17 residues long. CDR3 amino acids: CATSRDVSGREEDRAFF. In nucleotides, the CDR3 is TGTGCCACCAGCAGAGATGTATCGGGGAGGGAGGAAGATCGGGCTTTCTTT.